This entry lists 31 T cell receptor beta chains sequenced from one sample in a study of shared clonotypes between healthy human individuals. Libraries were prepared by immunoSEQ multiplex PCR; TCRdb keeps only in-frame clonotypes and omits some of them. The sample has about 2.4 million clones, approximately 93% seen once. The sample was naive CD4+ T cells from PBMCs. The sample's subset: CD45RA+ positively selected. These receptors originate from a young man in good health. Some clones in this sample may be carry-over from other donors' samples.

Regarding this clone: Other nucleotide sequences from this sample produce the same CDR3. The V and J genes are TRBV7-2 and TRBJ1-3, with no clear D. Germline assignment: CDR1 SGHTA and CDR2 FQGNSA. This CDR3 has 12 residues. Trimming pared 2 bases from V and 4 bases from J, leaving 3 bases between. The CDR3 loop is CASSLWGNTIYF. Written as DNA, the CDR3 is TGTGCCAGCAGCTTATGGGGAAACACCATATATTTT.

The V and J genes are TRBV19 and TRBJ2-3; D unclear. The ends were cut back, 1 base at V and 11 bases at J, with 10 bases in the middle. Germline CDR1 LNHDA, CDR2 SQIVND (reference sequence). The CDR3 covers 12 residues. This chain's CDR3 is CASSIGAVGQYF. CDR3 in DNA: TGTGCCAGTAGTATAGGTGCGGTTGGGCAGTATTTT.

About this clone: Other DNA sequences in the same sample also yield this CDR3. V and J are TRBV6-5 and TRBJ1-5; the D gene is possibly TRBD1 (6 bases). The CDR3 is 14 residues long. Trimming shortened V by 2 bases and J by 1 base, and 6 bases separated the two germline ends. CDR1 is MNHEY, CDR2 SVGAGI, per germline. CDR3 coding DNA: TGTGCCAGCAGTTACACAGGGAGCAATCAGCCCCAGCATTTT. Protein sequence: CASSYTGSNQPQHF.

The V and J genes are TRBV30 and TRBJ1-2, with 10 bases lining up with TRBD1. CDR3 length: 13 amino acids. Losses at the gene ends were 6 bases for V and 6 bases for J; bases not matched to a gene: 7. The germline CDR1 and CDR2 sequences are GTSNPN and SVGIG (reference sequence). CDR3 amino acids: CACSRGQGHGYTF. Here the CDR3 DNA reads TGTGCCTGCTCGCGGGGACAGGGGCATGGCTACACCTTC.

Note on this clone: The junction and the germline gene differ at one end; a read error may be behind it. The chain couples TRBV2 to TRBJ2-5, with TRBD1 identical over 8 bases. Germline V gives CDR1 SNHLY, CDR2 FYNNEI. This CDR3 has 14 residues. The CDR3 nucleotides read TGTGCCAGCAATGAAGGACAGGGCCTAAGGACCCAGTACTTC. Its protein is CASNEGQGLRTQYF.

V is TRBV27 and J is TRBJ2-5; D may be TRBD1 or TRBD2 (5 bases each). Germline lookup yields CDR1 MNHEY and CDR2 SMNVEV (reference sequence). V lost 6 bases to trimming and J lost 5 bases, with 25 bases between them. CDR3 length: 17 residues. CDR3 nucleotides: TGTGCCAGCAGCTCGCTGGGGGTCGCCGCTCTTCTTGAGACCCAGTACTTC. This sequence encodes CASSSLGVAALLETQYF.

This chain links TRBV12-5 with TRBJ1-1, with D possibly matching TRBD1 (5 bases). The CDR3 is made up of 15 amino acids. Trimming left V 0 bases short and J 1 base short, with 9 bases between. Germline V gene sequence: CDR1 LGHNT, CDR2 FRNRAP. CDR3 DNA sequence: TGTGCTAGTGGTTTGGTAGTGGGGGAGAACACTGAAGCTTTCTTT. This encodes CASGLVVGENTEAFF.

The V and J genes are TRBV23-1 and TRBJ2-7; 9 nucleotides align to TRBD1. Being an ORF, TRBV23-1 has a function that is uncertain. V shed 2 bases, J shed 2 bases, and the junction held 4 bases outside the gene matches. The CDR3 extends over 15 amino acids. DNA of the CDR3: TGCGCCAGCAGTCAAGGGGACAGGGATCCCTACGAGCAGTACTTC. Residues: CASSQGDRDPYEQYF.

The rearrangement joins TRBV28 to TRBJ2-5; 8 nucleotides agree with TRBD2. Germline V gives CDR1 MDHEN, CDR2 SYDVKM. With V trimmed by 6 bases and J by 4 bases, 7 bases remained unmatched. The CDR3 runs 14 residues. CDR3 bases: TGTGCCAGCAGCCGGACTAGCTCGGGAGAGACCCAGTACTTC. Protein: CASSRTSSGETQYF.

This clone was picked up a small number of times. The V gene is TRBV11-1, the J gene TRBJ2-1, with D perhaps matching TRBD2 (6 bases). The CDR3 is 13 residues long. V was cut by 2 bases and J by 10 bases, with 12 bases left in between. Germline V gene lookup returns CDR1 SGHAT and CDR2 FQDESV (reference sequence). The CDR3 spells CASSLRVAGEQFF. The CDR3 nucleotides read TGTGCCAGCAGCTTAAGGGTGGCGGGAGAGCAGTTCTTC.

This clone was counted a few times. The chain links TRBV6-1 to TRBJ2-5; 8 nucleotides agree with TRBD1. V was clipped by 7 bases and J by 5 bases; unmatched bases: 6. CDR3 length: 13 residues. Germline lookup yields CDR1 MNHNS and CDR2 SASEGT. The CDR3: CASTRGPGETQYF. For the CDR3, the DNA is TGTGCCAGCACCAGGGGGCCGGGGGAGACCCAGTACTTC.

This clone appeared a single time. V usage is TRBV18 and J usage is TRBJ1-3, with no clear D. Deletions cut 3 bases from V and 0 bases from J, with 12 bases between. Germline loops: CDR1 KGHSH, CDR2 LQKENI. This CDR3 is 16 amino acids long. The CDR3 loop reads CASSPQEGYSGNTIYF. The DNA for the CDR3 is TGTGCCAGCTCACCGCAGGAGGGATACTCTGGAAACACCATATATTTT.

The CDR3 sequence: CASSLRAGGYTQYF. CDR3 DNA: TGTGCCAGCAGTTTAAGAGCGGGAGGGTATACGCAGTATTTT. The rearrangement joins TRBV28 to TRBJ2-3; 10 bases map to TRBD2. Germline-derived CDR1 and CDR2 are MDHEN and SYDVKM. This CDR3 spans 14 amino acids. V was clipped by 2 bases and J by 7 bases; unmatched bases: 3.

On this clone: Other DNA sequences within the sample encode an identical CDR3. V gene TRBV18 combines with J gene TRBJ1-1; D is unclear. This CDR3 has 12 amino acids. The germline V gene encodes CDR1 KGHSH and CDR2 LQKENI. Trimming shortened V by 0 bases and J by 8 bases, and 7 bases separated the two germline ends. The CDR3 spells CASSPPTREAFF. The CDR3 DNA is TGTGCCAGCTCACCACCGACCCGGGAAGCTTTCTTT.

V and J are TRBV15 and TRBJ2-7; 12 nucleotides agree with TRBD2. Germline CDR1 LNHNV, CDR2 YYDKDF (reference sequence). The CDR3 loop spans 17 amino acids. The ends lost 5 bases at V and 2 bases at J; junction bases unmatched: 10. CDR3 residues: CATSSRTSGKSPYEQYF. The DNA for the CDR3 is TGTGCCACCAGCTCCAGGACTAGCGGGAAATCACCCTACGAGCAGTACTTC.

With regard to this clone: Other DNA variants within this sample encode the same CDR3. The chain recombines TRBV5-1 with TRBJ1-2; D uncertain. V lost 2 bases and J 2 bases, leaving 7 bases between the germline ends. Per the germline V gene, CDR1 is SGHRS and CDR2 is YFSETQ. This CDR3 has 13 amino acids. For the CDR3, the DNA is TGCGCCAGCAGCTTAGGTGCCAACTATGGCTACACCTTC. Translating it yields CASSLGANYGYTF.

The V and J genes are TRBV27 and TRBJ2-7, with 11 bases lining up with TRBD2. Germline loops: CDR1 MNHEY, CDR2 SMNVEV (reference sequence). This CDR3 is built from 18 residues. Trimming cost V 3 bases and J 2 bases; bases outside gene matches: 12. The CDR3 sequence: CASSFGISGRGETYEQYF. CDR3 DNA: TGTGCCAGCAGTTTCGGAATTAGCGGGAGGGGAGAAACCTACGAGCAGTACTTC.

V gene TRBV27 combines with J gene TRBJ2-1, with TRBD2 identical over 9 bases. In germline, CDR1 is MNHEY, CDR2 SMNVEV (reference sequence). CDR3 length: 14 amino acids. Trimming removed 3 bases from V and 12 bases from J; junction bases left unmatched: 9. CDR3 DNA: TGTGCCAGCAGTTTTGACCAGCGGGAGGTGATGCAGTTCTTC. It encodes CASSFDQREVMQFF.

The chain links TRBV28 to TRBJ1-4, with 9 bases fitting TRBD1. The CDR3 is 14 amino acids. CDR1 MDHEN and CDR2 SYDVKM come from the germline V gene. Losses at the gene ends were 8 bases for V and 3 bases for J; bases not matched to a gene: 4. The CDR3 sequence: CASHRTGANEKLFF. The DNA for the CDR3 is TGTGCCAGCCACAGGACAGGGGCTAATGAAAAACTGTTTTTT.

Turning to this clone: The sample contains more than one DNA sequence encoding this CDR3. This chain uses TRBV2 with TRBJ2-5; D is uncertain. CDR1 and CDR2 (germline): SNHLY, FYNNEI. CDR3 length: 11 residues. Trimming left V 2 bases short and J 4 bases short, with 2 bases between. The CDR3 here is CASSESETQYF. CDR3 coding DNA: TGTGCCAGCAGTGAATCAGAGACCCAGTACTTC.

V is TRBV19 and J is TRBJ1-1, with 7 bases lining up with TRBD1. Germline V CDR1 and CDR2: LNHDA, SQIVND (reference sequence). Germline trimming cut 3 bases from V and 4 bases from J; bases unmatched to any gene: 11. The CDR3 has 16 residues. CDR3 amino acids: CASSMGGQWVGTEAFF. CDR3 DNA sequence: TGTGCCAGTAGTATGGGGGGACAGTGGGTAGGCACTGAAGCTTTCTTT. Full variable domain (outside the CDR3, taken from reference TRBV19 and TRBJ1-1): DGGITQSPKYLFRKEGQNVTLSCEQNLNHDAMYWYRQDPGQGLRLIYYSQIVNDFQKGDIAEGYSVSREKKESFPLTVTSAQKNPTAFYLCASSMGGQWVGTEAFFGQGTRLTVV.

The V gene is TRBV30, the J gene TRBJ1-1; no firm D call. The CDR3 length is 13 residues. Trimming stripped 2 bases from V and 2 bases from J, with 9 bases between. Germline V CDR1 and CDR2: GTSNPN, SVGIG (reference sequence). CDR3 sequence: CAWSTDINTEAFF. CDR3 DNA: TGTGCCTGGAGTACCGACATAAACACTGAAGCTTTCTTT.

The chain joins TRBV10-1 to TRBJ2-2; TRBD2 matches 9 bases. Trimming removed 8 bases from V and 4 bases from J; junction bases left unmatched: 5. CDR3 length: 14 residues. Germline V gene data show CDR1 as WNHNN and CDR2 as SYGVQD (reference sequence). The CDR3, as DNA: TGCGCCAGCTCTAGCGGGGTATCCACCGGGGAGCTGTTTTTT. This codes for CASSSGVSTGELFF.

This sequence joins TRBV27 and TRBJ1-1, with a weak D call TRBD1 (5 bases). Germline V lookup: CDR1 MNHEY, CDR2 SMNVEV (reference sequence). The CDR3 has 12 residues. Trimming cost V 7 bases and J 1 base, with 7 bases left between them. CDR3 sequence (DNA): TGTGCCAGCAAGGGGCCGAACACTGAAGCTTTCTTT. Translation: CASKGPNTEAFF.

This CDR3 is CASSLSSSNTGELFF. CDR3 in DNA: TGTGCCAGCAGCTTGAGTAGCTCGAACACCGGGGAGCTGTTTTTT. This chain links TRBV7-3 with TRBJ2-2; D remains ambiguous. Germline V lookup: CDR1 SGHTA, CDR2 FQGTGA. Trimming pared 3 bases from V and 0 bases from J, leaving 8 bases between. The CDR3 is 15 amino acids.

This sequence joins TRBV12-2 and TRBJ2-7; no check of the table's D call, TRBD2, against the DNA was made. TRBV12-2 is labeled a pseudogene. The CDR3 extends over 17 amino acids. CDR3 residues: CASRLATRLAEPYEQYF. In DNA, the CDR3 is TGTGCAAGTCGCTTAGCAACCAGACTAGCGGAGCCCTACGAGCAGTACTTC.

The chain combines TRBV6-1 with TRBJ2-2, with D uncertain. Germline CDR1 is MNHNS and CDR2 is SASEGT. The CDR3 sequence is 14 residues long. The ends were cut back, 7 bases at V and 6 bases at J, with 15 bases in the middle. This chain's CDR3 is CASTLTPTAGELFF. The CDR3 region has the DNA TGTGCCAGCACCCTCACGCCAACGGCCGGGGAGCTGTTTTTT.

The CDR3, as DNA: TGTGCCAGCAGCAACCGGGACAGGGTCCCCTACGAGCAGTACTTC. Protein product: CASSNRDRVPYEQYF. This sequence joins TRBV14 and TRBJ2-7, with 9 bases fitting TRBD1. From germline, CDR1 is SGHDN and CDR2 FVKESK. The length of the CDR3 is 15 residues. The ends lost 5 bases at V and 2 bases at J; junction bases unmatched: 7.

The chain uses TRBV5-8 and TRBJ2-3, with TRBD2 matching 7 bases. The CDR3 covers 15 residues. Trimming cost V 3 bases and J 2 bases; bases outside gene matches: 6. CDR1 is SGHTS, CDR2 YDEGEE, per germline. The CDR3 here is CASSYPGLHTDTQYF. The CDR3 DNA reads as TGTGCCAGCAGCTATCCGGGACTACACACAGATACGCAGTATTTT.

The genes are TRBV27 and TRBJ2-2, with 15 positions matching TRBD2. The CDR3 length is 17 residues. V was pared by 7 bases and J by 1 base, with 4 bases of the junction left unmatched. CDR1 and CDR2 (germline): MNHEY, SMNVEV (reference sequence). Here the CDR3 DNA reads TGTGCCAGCATTGGGACTAGCGGGAGGAGGAACACCGGGGAGCTGTTTTTT. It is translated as CASIGTSGRRNTGELFF.

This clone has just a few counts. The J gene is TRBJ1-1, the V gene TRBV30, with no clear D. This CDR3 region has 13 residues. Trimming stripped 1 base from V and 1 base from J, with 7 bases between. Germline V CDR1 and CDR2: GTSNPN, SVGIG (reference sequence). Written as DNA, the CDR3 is TGTGCCTGGAGTGAACAGCCGAACACTGAAGCTTTCTTT. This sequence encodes CAWSEQPNTEAFF. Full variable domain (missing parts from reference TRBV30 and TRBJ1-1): SQTIHQWPATLVQPVGSPLSLECTVEGTSNPNLYWYRQAAGRGLQLLFYSVGIGQISSEVPQNLSASRPQDRQFILSSKKLLLSDSGFYLCAWSEQPNTEAFFGQGTRLTVV.